This is a list of T cell receptor beta chains from one sample in a study of shared clonotypes between healthy human individuals. Sequencing was performed with immunoSEQ multiplex PCR; in TCRdb, only in-frame clones are kept and a portion is missing. Among approximately 2.5 million clones listed, 80% to 95% were seen once. Sequencing was performed on naive CD4+ T cells from PBMCs. The receptors were sampled from a man between 18 and 29 years old in good health. Some clones in this sample may be carry-over from other donors' samples. Each CDR3 is given without its conserved first and last residue. For some rows the clone size is stated as once, few or many, or as a class when expanded; others skip it.

CDR3 protein	clone size	V gene	J gene
ASSPTRKSPGQGYYEQY	NA	TRBV19	TRBJ2-7
ASSRSTTNYGYT	NA	TRBV7-9	TRBJ1-2
ASSLGVSSGNADTQY	NA	TRBV5-1	TRBJ2-3
AWSPGTPYEQY	NA	TRBV30	TRBJ2-7
ASSQEYGTGGEKLF	NA	TRBV4-1	TRBJ1-4
ASSRGEPDTQY	NA	TRBV18	TRBJ2-3
ASHGLLGKDTQY	NA	TRBV7-2	TRBJ2-3
AWNPTGNTEAF	NA	TRBV30	TRBJ1-1
ASRGTGNQPQH	few	TRBV6-1	TRBJ1-5
ASSGGQGASGANVLT	NA	TRBV5-1	TRBJ2-6
ASSDRGLVPYNEQF	NA	TRBV6-4	TRBJ2-1
ASSQALQRISTDTQY	NA	TRBV4-3	TRBJ2-3
ASSLAASGRSPYSTDTQY	NA	TRBV5-4	TRBJ2-3
ASRPPGLAGGGELF	NA	TRBV5-1	TRBJ2-2
ASSLRRGPLNKPQH	NA	TRBV7-3	TRBJ1-5
ASSQGPGGGYQETQY	NA	TRBV4-1	TRBJ2-5
ASSPSGGVDLAGTPYEQY	NA	TRBV18	TRBJ2-7
ASSELRGANTEAF	NA	TRBV6-1	TRBJ1-1
ASSPPRGGPDTQY	NA	TRBV28	TRBJ2-3
ASSQGTGGTGGYEQF	NA	TRBV4-1	TRBJ2-1
ASSLPRGGTDTQY	NA	TRBV28	TRBJ2-3
ATSRVGTEAF	once	TRBV15	TRBJ1-1
ASSPTGGIRY	NA	TRBV28	TRBJ2-7
ASSVGGADTQY	NA	TRBV9	TRBJ2-3
ASSLAGTSYEQY	once	TRBV5-1	TRBJ2-7
ASSPDRPHEKLF	NA	TRBV5-4	TRBJ1-4
SVEGGSLRYNEQF	NA	TRBV29-1	TRBJ2-1
ASSTRPAENTEAF	NA	TRBV5-1	TRBJ1-1
ASSLARGAAYGYT	NA	TRBV5-6	TRBJ1-2
ASSTYGQGVSSGELF	NA	TRBV5-6	TRBJ2-2
ASSRRDVLNQPQH	NA	TRBV28	TRBJ1-5
AWSRRTDLANYGYT	NA	TRBV30	TRBJ1-2
ASSLWSRGNQPQH	NA	TRBV5-6	TRBJ1-5
ASSTGQGSTDTQY	NA	TRBV5-1	TRBJ2-3
ASKRGQALDTQY	NA	TRBV28	TRBJ2-3
ASSWAGVMNTEAF	NA	TRBV7-9	TRBJ1-1
ASSFNRNTGELF	once	TRBV11-1	TRBJ2-2
ASRADSGYGYT	NA	TRBV2	TRBJ1-2
ASSLPPGSF	NA	TRBV28	TRBJ1-1
ASSYSTAGLGKLF	once	TRBV6-5	TRBJ1-4
SVDPGRYNEQF	NA	TRBV29-1	TRBJ2-1
ASRKSGTSGRITDTQY	NA	TRBV28	TRBJ2-3
ASSLGQTGNTIY	NA	TRBV5-1	TRBJ1-3
ASSPQMGVQEQY	NA	TRBV18	TRBJ2-7
ASTEAESSGNTIY	NA	TRBV6-6	TRBJ1-3
ASSPPTGVGGEQF	NA	TRBV18	TRBJ2-1
ASSSAPGHTEAF	NA	TRBV11-2	TRBJ1-1
ASSLASTDYGYT	NA	TRBV7-9	TRBJ1-2
ASSLAGDSDTQY	NA	TRBV5-1	TRBJ2-3
ASSPGTGARTGELF	NA	TRBV13	TRBJ2-2
ASSPSGSSYNEQF	once	TRBV18	TRBJ2-1
ASSRGPEDTQY	NA	TRBV2	TRBJ2-3
ASTLGLAGGVTDTQY	NA	TRBV28	TRBJ2-3
AWKGSSYNSPLH	once	TRBV30	TRBJ1-6
ASSHGLAGSNEQF	NA	TRBV4-1	TRBJ2-1
ASSWDRTYEQY	NA	TRBV19	TRBJ2-7
ASSLTANYGYT	NA	TRBV11-2	TRBJ1-2
ASSLGTTTNHEQY	NA	TRBV5-1	TRBJ2-7
ASSGFSGETQY	NA	TRBV2	TRBJ2-5
ASSQGTGGAGELF	NA	TRBV5-1	TRBJ2-2